Below, 20 T cell receptor beta chains from the same sample are listed, as sequenced in a study of CD8+CD57+ T cells in acquired aplastic anemia. Genomic DNA was employed as the template in profiling TCR beta VDJ and CDR3. TCRdb reprocessed the reads with MiXCR, giving one entry per CDR3 protein. The sample consists of some 150,000 distinct CDR3 sequences, around 41% of them appearing once. Material: sorted CD4+, CD8+, or CD8+CD57+ T cells (not recorded which) from PBMCs. The origin of the receptors is a human donor in good health, serving as a control.

The table lists this clonotype with many counts. Written as DNA, the CDR3 is TGTGCCAGCAGCCGTTATATAGATACGCAGTATTTT. This encodes CASSRYIDTQYF. The chain employs TRBV7-2 and TRBJ2-3; D ambiguous. The CDR3 is 12 residues long. Trimming removed 5 bases from V and 5 bases from J, with 8 bases in between. Germline values: CDR1 SGHTA, CDR2 FQGNSA. Based on the CDR3 plus reference TRBV7-2 and TRBJ2-3, the full variable domain is GAGVSQSPSNKVTEKGKDVELRCDPISGHTALYWYRQSLGQGLEFLIYFQGNSAPDKSGLPSDRFSAERTGGSVSTLTIQRTQQEDSAVYLCASSRYIDTQYFGPGTRLTVL.

Worth noting for this clonotype: The junction differs from germline at one of its ends, possibly a read error. This chain connects TRBV20-1 to TRBJ1-6; 12 nucleotides align to TRBD1. The CDR3 is made up of 15 amino acids. The germline CDR1 and CDR2 sequences are DFQATT and SNEGSKA (reference sequence). CDR3 bases: TGCAGTGCTAGTCCCGGGACAGGGGGCAATTCGCCCCTCCACTTT. Translation gives CSASPGTGGNSPLHF.

This clonotype was picked up many times. V usage is TRBV5-1 and J usage is TRBJ2-3; D could derive from TRBD1 or TRBD2 (7 bases each). Germline V gives CDR1 SGHRS, CDR2 YFSETQ. The CDR3 spans 15 residues. The V end lost 5 bases, the J end lost 3 bases, and 16 bases lay between the germline ends. CDR3 protein: CASSQGGGRTDTQYF. CDR3 coding DNA: TGCGCCAGCAGTCAAGGGGGCGGGAGAACAGATACGCAGTATTTT. The full variable domain, in which reference TRBV5-1 and TRBJ2-3 provide the parts outside the CDR3, is KAGVTQTPRYLIKTRGQQVTLSCSPISGHRSVSWYQQTPGQGLQFLFEYFSETQRNKGNFPGRFSGRQFSNSRSEMNVSTLELGDSALYLCASSQGGGRTDTQYFGPGTRLTVL.

This clonotype was observed at least ten times. The gene calls are TRBV18 and TRBJ1-5; 7 bases are shared with TRBD1. J lost 5 bases, V lost 2 bases, and 3 bases had no gene match. There are 14 residues in the CDR3. CDR1 and CDR2 (germline): KGHSH, LQKENI. DNA of the CDR3: TGTGCCAGCTCACCAGACAGGGCCGATCAGCCCCAGCATTTT. Protein: CASSPDRADQPQHF.

This clonotype was seen ten or more times. The CDR3 nucleotides are TGTGCCAGCAGTTTAGTCCAGGGTATGAGTGGTGGTGCGCAGTATTTT. It codes for CASSLVQGMSGGAQYF. V gene TRBV12-3 or TRBV12-4 combines with J gene TRBJ2-3; possibly TRBD1 for D (5 bases). The CDR3 runs 16 residues. V lost 1 base to trimming and J lost 10 bases, with 21 bases between them.

This clonotype was picked up many times. The rearrangement links TRBV4-1 to TRBJ1-2; D is possibly TRBD1 (5 bases). This CDR3 is 17 amino acids long. Germline loops: CDR1 MGHRA, CDR2 YSYEKL. Trimming left V 0 bases short and J 10 bases short, with 24 bases between. DNA of the CDR3: TGCGCCAGCAGCCAAGAATCCGCCGGGACGGAATTCAAGGTCTACACCTTC. This gives the protein CASSQESAGTEFKVYTF.

This clonotype was seen ten or more times. The rearrangement joins TRBV12-3 or TRBV12-4 to TRBJ2-3; the D is unclear. The CDR3 is 12 residues long. Trimming cost V 5 bases and J 0 bases, with 3 bases left between them. CDR3 residues: CASSQSTDTQYF. The CDR3 region has the DNA TGTGCCAGCAGTCAAAGCACAGATACGCAGTATTTT.

On this clonotype: A read error is possible here, since a much larger clone lies one base away. The V gene is TRBV20-1, the J gene TRBJ1-2; D uncertain. The CDR3 runs to 16 residues. The V gene's germline CDR1 is DFQATT and CDR2 SNEGSKA (reference sequence). V shed 0 bases and J shed 4 bases, with 18 bases lying between them. CDR3 sequence reads: CSARDPSTQAFYGYTF. The CDR3 coding sequence is TGCAGTGCTAGAGATCCATCTACGCAAGCTTTCTATGGCTACACCTTC.

The chain has TRBV20-1 and TRBJ2-7; D perhaps matches TRBD2 (6 bases). Germline assignment: CDR1 DFQATT and CDR2 SNEGSKA (reference sequence). V lost 4 bases and J lost 2, with 12 bases in between. CDR3 size: 13 residues. The CDR3 is CSATKGLAYEQYF. The DNA of the CDR3 is TGCAGTGCTACGAAGGGACTCGCCTACGAGCAGTACTTC.

This clonotype was counted ten times or more. V and J are TRBV24-1 and TRBJ2-1; D call uncertain. Trimming stripped 4 bases from V and 1 base from J, with 13 bases between. CDR3 length equals 16 residues. Germline CDR1 reads KGHDR; CDR2 reads SFDVKD. The CDR3 here is CATSDAGPSSYNEQFF. DNA of the CDR3: TGTGCCACCAGTGACGCTGGCCCGAGTTCCTACAATGAGCAGTTCTTC.

This clonotype showed up just a few times. CDR3 DNA: TGTGCCAGCAGTCATACTAGCGGGGGGACCGTCCACAATGAGCAGTTCTTC. This translates into CASSHTSGGTVHNEQFF. This chain joins TRBV12-3 or TRBV12-4 and TRBJ2-1, with TRBD2 matching over 12 bases. Germline trimming cut 5 bases from V and 5 bases from J; bases unmatched to any gene: 10. The CDR3 covers 17 residues.

This clonotype was observed many times. The V gene is TRBV5-1, the J gene TRBJ1-2, with D unresolved. Germline loops: CDR1 SGHRS, CDR2 YFSETQ. The CDR3 loop spans 15 amino acids. V lost 0 bases and J 4 bases, leaving 13 bases between the germline ends. The CDR3 nucleotides read TGCGCCAGCAGCTTGGAGGCCAGAAAACCCTATGGCTACACCTTC. Translated, it gives CASSLEARKPYGYTF.

The rearrangement uses TRBV7-8 and TRBJ2-1, with TRBD1 matching 9 bases. The CDR3 covers 15 residues. Germline assignment: CDR1 SGHVS and CDR2 FQNEAQ. V shed 5 bases and J 8 bases; nucleotides not matched to a gene: 10. This CDR3 is CASSEGTGTLDEQFF. DNA for the CDR3: TGTGCCAGCAGCGAGGGGACAGGGACTTTGGATGAGCAGTTCTTC.

At least ten counts were recorded for this clonotype. As DNA, the CDR3 is TGCAGTGCTTTCGGACAGGGATATGGCTACACCTTC. It codes for CSAFGQGYGYTF. The J gene is TRBJ1-2, the V gene TRBV20-1; 8 bases are a match to TRBD1. CDR1 is DFQATT, CDR2 SNEGSKA, per germline (reference sequence). The length of the CDR3 is 12 residues. Losses at the gene ends were 5 bases for V and 5 bases for J; bases not matched to a gene: 4.

CDR3 sequence (DNA): TGTGCCAGCAGCTTGGCACTAGCGGGAGGGTTCCACAATGAGCAGTTCTTC. It encodes CASSLALAGGFHNEQFF. The chain recombines TRBV5-6 with TRBJ2-1; 13 bases map to TRBD2. Germline V gene lookup returns CDR1 SGHDT and CDR2 YYEEEE. The CDR3 is 17 residues long. V was pared by 0 bases and J by 5 bases, with 5 bases of the junction left unmatched.

The V and J genes are TRBV29-1 and TRBJ2-5; 16 bases align to TRBD2. Germline CDR1 and CDR2: SQVTM and ANQGSEA. Trimming removed 6 bases from V and 7 bases from J; junction bases left unmatched: 5. The CDR3 spans 14 residues. The CDR3 here is CSVGTSGGVVTQYF. The CDR3 DNA follows: TGCAGCGTGGGGACTAGCGGGGGGGTAGTGACCCAGTACTTC.

The V and J genes are TRBV20-1 and TRBJ2-5; TRBD2 matches at 10 bases. CDR1 is DFQATT and CDR2 is SNEGSKA in the germline V gene (reference sequence). Trimming cost V 1 base and J 5 bases; bases outside gene matches: 4. The CDR3 is made up of 14 amino acids. The CDR3 DNA reads as TGCAGTGCTAGAGCGGCTAGCGGGAGTGAGACCCAGTACTTC. This gives the protein CSARAASGSETQYF.

This clonotype was seen more than once but under ten times. The rearrangement joins TRBV30 to TRBJ1-5; 9 bases map to TRBD1. Germline assignment: CDR1 GTSNPN and CDR2 SVGIG (reference sequence). The CDR3 contains 14 residues. Trimming at V came to 0 bases and at J to 7 bases, leaving 4 bases not matched to a gene. CDR3 in amino acids: CAWSVQQGAQPQHF. The CDR3 DNA follows: TGTGCCTGGAGTGTACAACAGGGGGCACAGCCCCAGCATTTT.

The CDR3 loop is CATSRDWGGTSGETQYF. Written as DNA, the CDR3 is TGTGCCACCAGCAGAGACTGGGGGGGGACTAGCGGGGAGACCCAGTACTTC. The genes are TRBV15 and TRBJ2-5; 12 bases are a match to TRBD2. J lost 5 bases, V lost 0 bases, and 7 bases had no gene match. CDR3 length equals 17 residues. Germline lookup yields CDR1 LNHNV and CDR2 YYDKDF (reference sequence).

On this clonotype: The CDR3 does not close with the conserved phenylalanine or tryptophan, likely indicating a read error. No DNA is shown, since the ends of the CDR3 on it are uncertain; the CDR3 is the one TCRdb lists. The gene calls are TRBV7-9 and TRBJ2-3. Per germline, CDR1 SEHNR and CDR2 FQNEAQ (reference sequence). A total of 14 residues make up the CDR3, ends included. The chain's CDR3 is CASSLLGSTDSHYL.